This T cell receptor (beta chain) was identified in a study of blood T cell repertoires in COVID-19. Profiling relied on immunoSEQ multiplex PCR, and the TCRdb table lists in-frame clones only, not all of them. This repertoire shows about 140,000 clones, roughly 86% found once; its top ten account for approximately 8%. The V end was cut by 1 base, the J end by 9 bases, with 10 bases between. This CDR3 spans 12 amino acids. The germline gives CDR1 GTSNPN, CDR2 SVGIG (reference sequence). The V call is TRBV30, the J call TRBJ2-1; D is possibly TRBD1 (6 bases). The origin of this receptor is a woman in her sixties with acute or convalescent COVID-19. Sequencing used peripheral blood. CDR3 sequence (DNA): TGTGCCTGGAGTGGAACAGGGCTTGAGCAGTTCTTC. This translates into CAWSGTGLEQFF.